This T cell receptor (beta chain) was observed in a study of yellow fever vaccine responses in identical twins. Overall study findings and caveats: It has been reported that, in twins, the vaccine T cell response seemed partly convergent and partly personalized.

V dropped 3 bases and J dropped 1; count of bases not matched to a gene: 9. The CDR3 sequence is 18 residues long. Germline CDR1 and CDR2: PRHDT and FYEKMQ (reference sequence). Each CDR3 protein is one row after TCRdb ran MiXCR on the RT-PCR reads. The data show over a thousand distinct CDR3 sequences, with 70% to 85% seen just once and 25% held by the top ten. In the case of this clonotype: The antigen is undetermined.

The chain couples TRBV13 to TRBJ2-1, with 10 bases identical to TRBD2. The sequence came from a female donor who received the yellow fever vaccine. The sequencing used T cells from blood (PBMCs), unsorted or a sorted subset (not recorded which), collected before or after yellow fever vaccination (not recorded which). The chain's CDR3 is CASSFSAASGRSYNEQFF. The CDR3 DNA sequence: TGTGCCAGCAGCTTCTCGGCGGCTAGCGGGAGATCCTACAATGAGCAGTTCTTC.